This T cell receptor (beta chain) was identified during a study of tissue T cells after allogeneic stem cell transplantation (dated by TCRdb to 2022 to 2024). General notes on the study: TCR beta repertoires were profiled across many tissues obtained from research autopsies of patients with and without GVHD, as well as in mouse models of GVHD. The human arm was conducted as a prospective observational study, and neither blinding nor randomization was performed.

For this clone: Which antigen it targets is not known. Gene names and germline sequences refer to the mouse in this case. The CDR3 goes on 1 residue after the read ends, and that part is filled in from the germline J gene.

Preparation of the library involved the immunoSEQ multiplex PCR assay. Adaptive Biotechnologies performed TCRbeta CDR3 sequencing at survey depth and reported CDR3 sequences, V/J genes, productive frequency, and template counts. TCR beta CDR3 regions were amplified from genomic DNA rather than RNA. The original methods were these. Jensen-Shannon divergence was used to quantify pairwise repertoire overlap between tissues, with a value of 1 meaning complete divergence and a value of 0 meaning identical repertoires. Based on pairwise JSD values, tissues were grouped by single-linkage agglomerative hierarchical clustering, and the results were shown as dendrograms. GLIPH2 was run on all patient samples with simulation_depth 1000, kmer_min_depth 3, cdr3_length_cutoff 8, keeping groups with more than two unique CDR3s. A standardized tissue-overlap score extrapolated Jaccard GLIPH-group overlap across patients to a standard repertoire size of 1000 clones. Associations of diversity with clinical or experimental variables used linear mixed-effect models with tissue fixed effects and individual random effects. As stored in TCRdb, this immuneACCESS dataset retains in-frame rearrangements with V and J assigned. A fraction of the clones does not appear; measured against another copy, unresolved V genes explain less than half of the discrepancy, and the remainder lacks a known reason. From that table come the V and J calls and clone size; the DNA was used to work out D and trimming. In this sample the table shows about 1,600 clones, roughly 42% of which occur a single time. The top ten hold 34% of the sample.

Paper-wide results and their limitations: The patient cohort was small and clinically heterogeneous, and sampling depth was acknowledged as a limitation. Which tissue TCRs were alloreactive or antigen-specific was not determined in the study, and some clones might have been persisting host cells. In both patients and mice, T cells from blood and spleen picked up only a limited part of the TCR repertoire that was detected in tissues. Within patients, how anatomically similar tissues were was a major factor shaping TCR repertoire composition, regardless of disease or transplant status. Not many T cell clones showed up in more than one patient, yet clustering based on motifs uncovered repertoire signatures that were shared across patients in a tissue-specific way.

At the junction V is shortened by 2 bases and J by 3 bases, with 8 bases in between. There are 14 amino acids in the CDR3, from cysteine to phenylalanine inclusive. Shown are 39 bases from within the CDR3, in frame from base 1. CDR1 and CDR2 are drawn from the germline V gene: SGHSA, FRNQAP. According to the study, the label for this sample's time point signals: mouse harvest day 14 after allogeneic transplant. Mouse grafts combined 10^7 T-cell-depleted bone marrow cells with 10^6 splenic CD5+ T cells, given via tail vein injection. GVHD in mice was modeled with a major MHC-mismatch B6 (H2b) into BALB/c (H2d) model, and tissues were profiled at day 7 or 14. On day 7 or 14 post-transplant, mouse tissues and retro-orbital blood were harvested with separate sterile tools for each animal, and livers were flushed beforehand. Before genomic DNA isolation with the DNeasy Blood & Tissue Kit, mouse tissues were minced with razor blades in buffered saline.

The clonotype originates from a female BALB/c mouse given C57BL/6 T cells with graft-versus-host disease after an allogeneic hematopoietic cell transplant. The sequence is built from TRBV16 and TRBJ2-1; a tentative D call is TRBD1 (6 bases match). The specimen was spleen. The sequenced part of the CDR3 DNA is TGTGCAAGCAGCTTAAGGGACATCTATGCTGAGCAGTTC. Its protein product is CASSLRDIYAEQF. The whole CDR3 reads CASSLRDIYAEQFF.